This T cell receptor beta chain derives from a study of T cell responses to AZD1222 COVID-19 vaccine. Whole-study results and caveats: As reported, nearly half of all spike-specific TCRs target variant regions that are unmutated. Repertoires were obtained only post-peak T cell response. The study found Spike-specific TCR breadth and depth rose after two AZD1222 doses.

With respect to this clone: Its antigen is still unknown.

This table comes from immunoSEQ multiplex PCR, and its TCRdb copy is limited to in-frame clones, with some not included. Of 95,000 to 100,000 clones in the sample, about nine tenths are singletons; the top ten hold about 8.1%. The TCR was taken from an adult who received the AZD1222 COVID-19 vaccine. The sample consisted of peripheral blood, taken 28 days after the second AZD1222 dose.

CDR3 loop: CASSFADEKLFF. The CDR3 region has the DNA TGTGCCAGCAGTTTCGCGGATGAAAAACTGTTTTTT. The rearrangement joins TRBV6-6 to TRBJ1-4, with D unresolved. The CDR3 runs 12 residues. Germline values: CDR1 MNHNY, CDR2 SVGAGI (reference sequence). Trimming took off 4 bases at V and 6 bases at J, with 6 bases between the two ends.